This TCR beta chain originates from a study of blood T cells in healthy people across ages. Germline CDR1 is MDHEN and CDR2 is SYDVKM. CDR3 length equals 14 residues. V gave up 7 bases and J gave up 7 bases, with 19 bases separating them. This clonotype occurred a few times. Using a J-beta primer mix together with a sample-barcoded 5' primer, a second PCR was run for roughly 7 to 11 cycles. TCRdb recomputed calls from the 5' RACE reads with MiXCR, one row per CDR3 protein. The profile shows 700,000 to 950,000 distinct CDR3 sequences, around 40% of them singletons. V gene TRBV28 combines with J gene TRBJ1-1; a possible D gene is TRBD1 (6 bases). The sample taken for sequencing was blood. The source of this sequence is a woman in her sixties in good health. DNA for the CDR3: TGTGCCAGCACCAACGGCGGGGGGCGAGATGAAGCTTTCTTT. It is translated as CASTNGGGRDEAFF.